This T cell receptor (beta chain) comes out of a study of T cells after yellow fever vaccination. CDR3 length: 14 residues. The V gene's germline CDR1 is MDHEN and CDR2 SYDVKM. Trimming shortened V by 11 bases and J by 0 bases, and 13 bases separated the two germline ends. Template-switching 5'RACE yielded the TCR cDNA; a universal primer site and UMIs were added in the process. From the 5' RACE reads, TCRdb called clonotypes with MiXCR, one entry per CDR3 protein. The sample holds hundreds of thousands of distinct CDR3 sequences, around 12% seen once. The material was CD4+ T cells sorted from PBMCs, obtained 15 days after the yellow fever booster vaccination. The origin of this receptor is a young man who received the YFV17D yellow fever vaccine. V gene TRBV28 combines with J gene TRBJ1-4; D unclear. The CDR3 spells CAAMSGTTNEKLFF. CDR3 coding DNA: TGTGCCGCGATGTCGGGGACAACTAATGAAAAACTGTTTTTT.